This is a list of T cell receptor beta chains from one sample in a study of low-dose radiotherapy and immunotherapy resistance in tumors. Using its own MiXCR run on the reads, TCRdb lists one record per CDR3 protein. The repertoire holds 45,000 or so distinct CDR3 sequences, with approximately 26% as singletons. Sequenced material: PBMCs, taken after low-dose radiotherapy plus immunotherapy. These receptors came from a male donor with prostate cancer. The CDR3 runs from the conserved cysteine through the conserved F or W. A D gene is named only where the DNA matches it firmly. The size of a clone is reported for some rows only, either as once, few or many, or as a class for expanded clones.

d_call	clone_size	v_call	j_call	cdr3_nt	cdr3_aa
NA	many	TRBV25-1	TRBJ1-5	TGTGCCAGCAGTGAAGCAACAGTTAATCAGCCCCAGCATTTT	CASSEATVNQPQHF
NA	many	TRBV24-1	TRBJ2-7	TGTGCCACCAGTGATTTAGGAGGGTTTCCCTACGAGCAGTACTTC	CATSDLGGFPYEQYF
TRBD2	NA	TRBV5-4	TRBJ2-1	TGTGCCAGCACCCCGGGGGTAGCGGGAGTAAACAATGAGCAGTTCTTC	CASTPGVAGVNNEQFF
TRBD2	NA	TRBV28	TRBJ2-1	TGTGCCAGCAGTTTACCCGGGACTAGCGGGAGGGCGCACAATGAGCAGTTCTTC	CASSLPGTSGRAHNEQFF
NA	many	TRBV28	TRBJ1-4	TGTGCCAGCAGTTTAGGGGGGGCTAATGAAAAACTGTTTTTT	CASSLGGANEKLFF
NA	many	TRBV29-1	TRBJ1-1	TGCAGCGTTGTCGGGTATCATACTGAAGCTTTCTTT	CSVVGYHTEAFF
TRBD1	many	TRBV7-2	TRBJ2-5	TGTGCCAGCAGCCTCACCGGGACAGGGAGTGGCCAAGAGACCCAGTACTTC	CASSLTGTGSGQETQYF
NA	many	TRBV2	TRBJ2-5	TGTGCCAGCAGTAAAGGACAGCAAGAGACCCAGTACTTC	CASSKGQQETQYF
NA	many	TRBV11-2	TRBJ2-7	TGTGCCAGCAGCATAGACAGGTCCCCCCGCTACGAGCAGTACTTC	CASSIDRSPRYEQYF
NA	medium-sized	TRBV7-9	TRBJ2-3	TGTGCCAGCAGCTTACGGGGGGCCGGTGCAGATACGCAGTATTTT	CASSLRGAGADTQYF
NA	many	TRBV5-1	TRBJ2-2	TGCGCCAGCAGCCTAGGTGTAGCGGCAAACACCGGGGAGCTGTTTTTT	CASSLGVAANTGELFF